These T cell receptor beta chains were read from a single sample in a study of T-cell memory formation after mild COVID-19. From the 5' RACE reads, TCRdb called clonotypes with MiXCR, one entry per CDR3 protein. The sample lists about 160,000 distinct CDR3 sequences; about a third were seen once. Sequencing was performed on PBMCs or a T cell subset sorted from them (not recorded which). The receptor source for this set is an adult woman who had mild COVID-19 (a few samples of this study predate the infection). Cell type and time point are not known. CDR3s include the opening cysteine and the closing phenylalanine or tryptophan. Fields, in order: V gene, J gene, clone size, CDR3 protein. The listing skips clone size in some rows; elsewhere it reads once, few, many or a size class.

>TRBV7-9|TRBJ1-6|.
CASSWDPGSGGTPLHF
>TRBV20-1|TRBJ2-1|.
CSAPPWRRGRNEQFF
>TRBV12-3/TRBV12-4|TRBJ1-2|.
CASSLSGGNGYTF
>TRBV5-1|TRBJ1-3|.
CASRTGDGNTIYF
>TRBV19|TRBJ1-1|.
CASSIPAGEGTEAFF
>TRBV4-2|TRBJ2-1|many
CASSQGINEQFF
>TRBV5-6|TRBJ2-1|few
CASSPAHNEQFF
>TRBV4-1|TRBJ1-2|many
CASSQDTGGYGYTF
>TRBV11-2|TRBJ2-3|few
CASSNGLAGAVTQYF
>TRBV12-3/TRBV12-4|TRBJ1-3|.
CASRQGITGNTIYF
>TRBV10-2|TRBJ2-3|few
CASIPGGQRDTQYF
>TRBV15|TRBJ2-5|.
CATSRGGDGETQYF
>TRBV7-9|TRBJ1-1|.
CASSLNLALLNTEAFF
>TRBV7-6|TRBJ1-3|.
CASSLGRYSGNTIYF
>TRBV5-6|TRBJ1-2|.
CASSLAPGQGLRYGYTF
>TRBV20-1|TRBJ1-2|.
CSASGGSSYGYTF
>TRBV18|TRBJ2-1|few
CASAYLVGTTNEQFF
>TRBV29-1|TRBJ2-3|few
CSVVSGIGGPGEYTDTQYF
>TRBV5-1|TRBJ1-1|.
CASSSLVGTEAFF
>TRBV20-1|TRBJ2-5|.
CSAGIRKETQYF
>TRBV6-6|TRBJ2-3|.
CASSYERTDTQYF
>TRBV7-2|TRBJ2-1|.
CASSLQRSTYNEQFF
>TRBV20-1|TRBJ2-7|few
CSARDWSRNYEQYF
>TRBV30|TRBJ2-3|.
CAWSTSGGATDTQYF
>TRBV29-1|TRBJ2-5|.
CSVEMGGTQYF
>TRBV7-2|TRBJ1-2|many
CASSVEGNYGYTF
>TRBV5-1|TRBJ2-1|many
CASSLDLRGPGEQFF
>TRBV11-2|TRBJ2-7|few
CASSLMRVGETEQYF
>TRBV5-1|TRBJ1-1|.
CASSPGQGRTEAFF
>TRBV19|TRBJ2-7|few
CASSDRGSGEQYF
>TRBV5-1|TRBJ1-1|.
CASSLSPTVGNTEAFF
>TRBV12-3/TRBV12-4|TRBJ1-2|.
CASSSILSYGYTF
>TRBV14|TRBJ2-3|.
CASSHHLSSGGSTDTQYF
>TRBV12-3/TRBV12-4|TRBJ2-1|few
CASTPGTGGRDEQFF
>TRBV19|TRBJ2-7|few
CASSLAPTSGEQYF
>TRBV4-3|TRBJ2-3|.
CASSQAFGQGAKDTQYF
>TRBV5-1|TRBJ2-7|.
CASSGRQGQIFSEQYF
>TRBV20-1|TRBJ2-6|many
CSAREGGAGANVLTF
>TRBV24-1|TRBJ2-2|few
CATSDQGDTGELFF
>TRBV29-1|TRBJ2-3|few
CTNPYRADTQYF
>TRBV2|TRBJ1-1|.
CASSVDMYTEAFF
>TRBV9|TRBJ2-3|.
CASSAITGGGTDTQYF
>TRBV5-6|TRBJ1-5|.
CASSLGTGRNQPQHF
>TRBV12-3/TRBV12-4|TRBJ2-1|.
CASSFTSGGAYYNEQFF
>TRBV2|TRBJ2-3|few
CASSEDSGSADTQYF
>TRBV20-1|TRBJ2-1|few
CSASHPGQGWNEQFF
>TRBV7-8|TRBJ1-2|few
CASSLVRTGELTYGYTF
>TRBV18|TRBJ1-6|.
CASSPGVRDNSPLHF
>TRBV5-1|TRBJ2-5|.
CASSLAPGGQETQYF
>TRBV7-7|TRBJ2-5|few
CASSLQGAGETQYF
>TRBV4-1|TRBJ2-5|.
CASSQAWQVGTPQYF
>TRBV10-3|TRBJ2-7|.
CAISGGNYEQYF
>TRBV7-2|TRBJ1-2|few
CASSFVTGDYGYTF
>TRBV7-9|TRBJ1-2|few
CASSLAGRSDYGYTF
>TRBV7-9|TRBJ1-1|.
CASSSQTGNTEAFF
>TRBV4-3|TRBJ2-7|few
CASSQQGRGGEQYF
>TRBV11-2|TRBJ2-1|.
CASSLGNQWNEQFF
>TRBV24-1|TRBJ2-3|.
CATSAIQPTDTQYF
>TRBV5-6|TRBJ1-2|.
CASSAGQHIYGYTF